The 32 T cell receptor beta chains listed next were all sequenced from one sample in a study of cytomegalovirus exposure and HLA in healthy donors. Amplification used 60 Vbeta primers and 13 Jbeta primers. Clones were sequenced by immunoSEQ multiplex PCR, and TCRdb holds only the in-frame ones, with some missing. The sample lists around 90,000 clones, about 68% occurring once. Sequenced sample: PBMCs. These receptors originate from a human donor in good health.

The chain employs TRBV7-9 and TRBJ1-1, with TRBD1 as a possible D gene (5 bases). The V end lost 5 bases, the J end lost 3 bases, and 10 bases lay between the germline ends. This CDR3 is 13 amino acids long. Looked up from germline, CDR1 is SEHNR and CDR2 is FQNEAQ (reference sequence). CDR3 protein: CASSPRVYTEAFF. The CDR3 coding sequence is TGTGCCAGCAGCCCCAGGGTTTACACTGAAGCTTTCTTT.

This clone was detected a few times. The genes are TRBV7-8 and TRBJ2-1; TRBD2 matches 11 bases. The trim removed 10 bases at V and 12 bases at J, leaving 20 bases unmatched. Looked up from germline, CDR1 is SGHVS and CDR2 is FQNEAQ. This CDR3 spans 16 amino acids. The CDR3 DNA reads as TGTGCCACGACTAGCGGGGTGACGCGTACCCTCGTGGGGCAGTTCTTC. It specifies CATTSGVTRTLVGQFF. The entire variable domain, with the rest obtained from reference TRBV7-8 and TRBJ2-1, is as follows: GAGVSQSPRYKVAKRGQDVALRCDPISGHVSLFWYQQALGQGPEFLTYFQNEAQLDKSGLPSDRFFAERPEGSVSTLKIQRTQQEDSAVYLCATTSGVTRTLVGQFFGPGTRLTVL.

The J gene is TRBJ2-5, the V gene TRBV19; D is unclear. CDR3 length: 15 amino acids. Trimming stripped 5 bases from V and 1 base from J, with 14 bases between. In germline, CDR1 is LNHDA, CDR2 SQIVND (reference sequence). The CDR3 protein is CASSLMFSLQETQYF. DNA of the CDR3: TGTGCCAGTAGTTTAATGTTTAGCCTCCAAGAGACCCAGTACTTC.

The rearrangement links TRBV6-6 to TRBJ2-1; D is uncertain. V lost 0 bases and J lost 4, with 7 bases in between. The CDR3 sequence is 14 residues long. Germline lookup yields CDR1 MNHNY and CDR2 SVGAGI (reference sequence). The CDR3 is CASSYSPEYNEQFF. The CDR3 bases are TGTGCCAGCAGTTACTCCCCGGAGTACAATGAGCAGTTCTTC.

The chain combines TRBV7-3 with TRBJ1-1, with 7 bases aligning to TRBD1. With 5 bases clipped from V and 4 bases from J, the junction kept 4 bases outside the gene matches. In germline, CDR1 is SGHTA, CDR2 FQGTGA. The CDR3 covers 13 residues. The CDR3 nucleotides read TGTGCCAGCAGCAACCGACAGGGCACTGAAGCTTTCTTT. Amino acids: CASSNRQGTEAFF. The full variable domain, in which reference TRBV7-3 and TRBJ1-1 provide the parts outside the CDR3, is GAGVSQTPSNKVTEKGKYVELRCDPISGHTALYWYRQSLGQGPEFLIYFQGTGAADDSGLPNDRFFAVRPEGSVSTLKIQRTERGDSAVYLCASSNRQGTEAFFGQGTRLTVV.

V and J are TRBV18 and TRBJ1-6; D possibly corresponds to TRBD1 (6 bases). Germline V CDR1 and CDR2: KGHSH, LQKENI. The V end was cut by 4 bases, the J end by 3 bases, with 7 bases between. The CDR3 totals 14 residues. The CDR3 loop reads CASSLDSYNSPLHF. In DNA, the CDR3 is TGTGCCAGCTCACTGGACAGCTATAATTCACCCCTCCACTTT.

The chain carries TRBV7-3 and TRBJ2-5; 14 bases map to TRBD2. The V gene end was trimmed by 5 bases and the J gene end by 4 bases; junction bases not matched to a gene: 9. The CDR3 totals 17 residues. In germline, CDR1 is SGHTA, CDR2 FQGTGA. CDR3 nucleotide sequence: TGTGCCAGCAGCCTGACCGGGACTAGCGGGGGAGGAGAGACCCAGTACTTC. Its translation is CASSLTGTSGGGETQYF.

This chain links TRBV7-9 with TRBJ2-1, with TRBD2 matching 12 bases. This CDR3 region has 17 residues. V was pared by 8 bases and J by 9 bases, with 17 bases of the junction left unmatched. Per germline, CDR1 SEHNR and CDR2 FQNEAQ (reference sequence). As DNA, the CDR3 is TGTGCCAGCTTTCCCACCCCCTCTAGCGGGGGGGCCATTGAGCAGTTCTTC. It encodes CASFPTPSSGGAIEQFF.

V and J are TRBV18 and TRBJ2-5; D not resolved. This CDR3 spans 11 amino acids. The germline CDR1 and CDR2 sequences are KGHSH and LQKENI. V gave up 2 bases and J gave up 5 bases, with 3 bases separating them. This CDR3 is CASSPAETQYF. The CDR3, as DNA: TGTGCCAGCTCACCAGCGGAGACCCAGTACTTC.

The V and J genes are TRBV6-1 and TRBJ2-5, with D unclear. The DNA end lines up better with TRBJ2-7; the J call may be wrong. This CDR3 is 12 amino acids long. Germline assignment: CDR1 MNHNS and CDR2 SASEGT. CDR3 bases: TGTGCCAGCACCTCGCGCTCCTACGAGCAGTACTTC. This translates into CASTSRSYEQYF.

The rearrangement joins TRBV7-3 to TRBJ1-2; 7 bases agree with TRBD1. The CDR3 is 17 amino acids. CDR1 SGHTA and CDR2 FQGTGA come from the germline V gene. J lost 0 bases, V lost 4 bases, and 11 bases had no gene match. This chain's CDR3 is CASSSPNHRGTNYGYTF. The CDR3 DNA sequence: TGTGCCAGCAGCTCCCCTAACCACAGGGGAACTAACTATGGCTACACCTTC.

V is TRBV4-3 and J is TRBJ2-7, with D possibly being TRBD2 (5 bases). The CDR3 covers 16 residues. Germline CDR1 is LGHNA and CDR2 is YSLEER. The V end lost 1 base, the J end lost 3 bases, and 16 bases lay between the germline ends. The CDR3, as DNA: TGCGCCAGCAGCCAAGGTGTGCGGGCCTACAGCTACGAGCAGTACTTC. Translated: CASSQGVRAYSYEQYF.

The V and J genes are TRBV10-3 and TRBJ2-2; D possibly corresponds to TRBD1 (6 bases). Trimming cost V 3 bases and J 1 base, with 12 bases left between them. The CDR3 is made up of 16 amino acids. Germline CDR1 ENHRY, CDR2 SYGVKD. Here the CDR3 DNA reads TGTGCCATCAGTGACCCCCCCAGGGGGAACACCGGGGAGCTGTTTTTT. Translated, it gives CAISDPPRGNTGELFF.

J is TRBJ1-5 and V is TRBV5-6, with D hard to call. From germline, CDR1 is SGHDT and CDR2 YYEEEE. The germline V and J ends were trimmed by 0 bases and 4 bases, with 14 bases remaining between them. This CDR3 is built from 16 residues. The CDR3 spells CASSLARGIRNQPQHF. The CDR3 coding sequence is TGTGCCAGCAGCTTGGCCCGGGGTATTAGGAATCAGCCCCAGCATTTT.

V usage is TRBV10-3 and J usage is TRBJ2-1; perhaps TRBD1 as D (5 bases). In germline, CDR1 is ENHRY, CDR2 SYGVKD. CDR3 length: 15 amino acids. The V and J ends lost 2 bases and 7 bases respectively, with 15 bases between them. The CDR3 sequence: CAISERAAPGNEQFF. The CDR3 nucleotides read TGTGCCATCAGTGAGCGTGCGGCCCCAGGGAATGAGCAGTTCTTC.

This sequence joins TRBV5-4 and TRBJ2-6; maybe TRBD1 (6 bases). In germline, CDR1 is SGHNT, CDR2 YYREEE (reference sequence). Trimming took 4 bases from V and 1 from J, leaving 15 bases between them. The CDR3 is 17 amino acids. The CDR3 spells CASSLVVGGSGANVLTF. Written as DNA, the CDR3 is TGTGCCAGCAGCCTAGTTGTAGGGGGATCTGGGGCCAACGTCCTGACTTTC.

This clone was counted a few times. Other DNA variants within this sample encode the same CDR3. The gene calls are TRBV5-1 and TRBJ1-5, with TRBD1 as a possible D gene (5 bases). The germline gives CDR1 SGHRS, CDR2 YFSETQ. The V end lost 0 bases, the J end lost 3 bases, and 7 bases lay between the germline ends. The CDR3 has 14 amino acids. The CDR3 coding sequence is TGCGCCAGCAGCTTGGGACAGAACAATCAGCCCCAGCATTTT. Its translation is CASSLGQNNQPQHF. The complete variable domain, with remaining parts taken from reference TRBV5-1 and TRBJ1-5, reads KAGVTQTPRYLIKTRGQQVTLSCSPISGHRSVSWYQQTPGQGLQFLFEYFSETQRNKGNFPGRFSGRQFSNSRSEMNVSTLELGDSALYLCASSLGQNNQPQHFGDGTRLSIL.

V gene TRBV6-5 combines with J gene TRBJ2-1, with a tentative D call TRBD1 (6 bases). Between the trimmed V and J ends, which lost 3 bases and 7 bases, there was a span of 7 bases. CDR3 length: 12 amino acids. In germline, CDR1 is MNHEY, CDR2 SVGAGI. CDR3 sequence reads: CASSYQGNEQFF. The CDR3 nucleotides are TGTGCCAGCAGTTATCAGGGGAATGAGCAGTTCTTC.

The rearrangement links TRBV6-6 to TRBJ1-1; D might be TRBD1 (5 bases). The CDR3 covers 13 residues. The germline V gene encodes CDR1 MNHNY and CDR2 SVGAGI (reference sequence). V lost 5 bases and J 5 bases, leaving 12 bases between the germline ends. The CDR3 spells CASSIQGGTEAFF. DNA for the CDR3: TGTGCCAGCAGTATCCAGGGAGGAACTGAAGCTTTCTTT.

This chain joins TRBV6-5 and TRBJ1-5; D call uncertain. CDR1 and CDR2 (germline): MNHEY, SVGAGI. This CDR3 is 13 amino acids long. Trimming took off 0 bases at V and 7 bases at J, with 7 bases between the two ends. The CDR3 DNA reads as TGTGCCAGCAGTTACTCGCGGGAGCAGCCCCAGCATTTT. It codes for CASSYSREQPQHF.

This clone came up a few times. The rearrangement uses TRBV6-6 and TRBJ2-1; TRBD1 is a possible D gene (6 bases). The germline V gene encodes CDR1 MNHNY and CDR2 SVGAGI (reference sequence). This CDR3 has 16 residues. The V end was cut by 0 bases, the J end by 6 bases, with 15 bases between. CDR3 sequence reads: CASSYSGGPFANEQFF. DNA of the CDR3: TGTGCCAGCAGTTACTCAGGGGGTCCCTTTGCCAATGAGCAGTTCTTC.

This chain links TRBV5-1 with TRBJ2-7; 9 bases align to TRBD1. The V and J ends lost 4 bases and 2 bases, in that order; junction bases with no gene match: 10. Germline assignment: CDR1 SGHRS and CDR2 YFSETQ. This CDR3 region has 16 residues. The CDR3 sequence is CASSRIGTGKTYEQYF. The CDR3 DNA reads TGCGCCAGCAGCAGAATAGGGACAGGGAAAACCTACGAGCAGTACTTC.

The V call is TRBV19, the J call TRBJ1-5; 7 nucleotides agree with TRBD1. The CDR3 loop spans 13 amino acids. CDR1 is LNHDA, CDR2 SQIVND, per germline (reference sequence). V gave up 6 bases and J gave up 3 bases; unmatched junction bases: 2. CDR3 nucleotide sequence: TGTGCCAGTAGGGGACAGTACAATCAGCCCCAGCATTTT. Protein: CASRGQYNQPQHF.

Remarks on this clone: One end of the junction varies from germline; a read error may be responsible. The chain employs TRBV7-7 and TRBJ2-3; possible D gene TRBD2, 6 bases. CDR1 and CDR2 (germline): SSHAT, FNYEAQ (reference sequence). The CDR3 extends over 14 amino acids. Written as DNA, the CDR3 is TGTGCTAGCAGCACCGGGGACTCCTACGATACGCAGTATTTT. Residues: CASSTGDSYDTQYF.

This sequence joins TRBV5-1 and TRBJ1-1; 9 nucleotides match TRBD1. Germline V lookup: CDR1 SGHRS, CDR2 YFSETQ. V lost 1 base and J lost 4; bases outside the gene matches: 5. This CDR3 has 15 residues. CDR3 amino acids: CASSLYRQGGTEAFF. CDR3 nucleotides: TGCGCCAGCAGCTTGTATCGACAGGGGGGCACTGAAGCTTTCTTT.

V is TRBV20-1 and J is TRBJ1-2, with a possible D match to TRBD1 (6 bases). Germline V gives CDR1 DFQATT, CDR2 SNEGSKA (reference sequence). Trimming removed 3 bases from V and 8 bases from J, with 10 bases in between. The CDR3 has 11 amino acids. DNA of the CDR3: TGCAGTGCTAGGCAGGGGAGCGGCTACACCTTC. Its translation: CSARQGSGYTF.

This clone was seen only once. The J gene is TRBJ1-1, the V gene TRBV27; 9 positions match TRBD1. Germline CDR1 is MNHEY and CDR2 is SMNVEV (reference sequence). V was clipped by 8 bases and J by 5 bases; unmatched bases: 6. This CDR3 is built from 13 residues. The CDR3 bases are TGTGCCAGCCGACTGACAGGGGGGACTGAAGCTTTCTTT. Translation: CASRLTGGTEAFF.

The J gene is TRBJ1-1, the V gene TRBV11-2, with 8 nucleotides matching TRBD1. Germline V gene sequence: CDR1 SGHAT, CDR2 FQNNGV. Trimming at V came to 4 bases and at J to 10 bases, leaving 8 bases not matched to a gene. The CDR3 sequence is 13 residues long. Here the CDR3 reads CASSWGTGGAAFF. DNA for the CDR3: TGTGCCAGCAGCTGGGGGACAGGCGGTGCAGCTTTCTTT.

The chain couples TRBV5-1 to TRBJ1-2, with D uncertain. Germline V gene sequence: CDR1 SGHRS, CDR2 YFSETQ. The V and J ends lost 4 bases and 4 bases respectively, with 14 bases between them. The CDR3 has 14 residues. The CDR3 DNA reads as TGCGCCAGCAGCCCGGGTAGCGGTTCCTATGGCTACACCTTC. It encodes CASSPGSGSYGYTF.

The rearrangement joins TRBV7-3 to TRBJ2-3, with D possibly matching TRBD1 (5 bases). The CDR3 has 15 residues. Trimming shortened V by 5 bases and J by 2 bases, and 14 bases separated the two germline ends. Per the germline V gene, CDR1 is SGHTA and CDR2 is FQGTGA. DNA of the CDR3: TGTGCCAGCAGCCCTCAAGGGGCCATCACAGATACGCAGTATTTT. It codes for CASSPQGAITDTQYF.

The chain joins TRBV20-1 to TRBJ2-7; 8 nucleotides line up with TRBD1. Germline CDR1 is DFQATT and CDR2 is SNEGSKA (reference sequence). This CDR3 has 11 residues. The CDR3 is CRGGRGPEQYF. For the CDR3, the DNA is TGCAGGGGGGGCAGGGGGCCGGAGCAGTACTTC.

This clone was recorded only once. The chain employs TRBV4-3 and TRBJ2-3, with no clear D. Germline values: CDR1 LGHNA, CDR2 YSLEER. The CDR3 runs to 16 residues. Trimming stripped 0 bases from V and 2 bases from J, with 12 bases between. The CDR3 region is CASSQDVAIYTDTQYF. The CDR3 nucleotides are TGCGCCAGCAGCCAAGATGTTGCGATATACACAGATACGCAGTATTTT.